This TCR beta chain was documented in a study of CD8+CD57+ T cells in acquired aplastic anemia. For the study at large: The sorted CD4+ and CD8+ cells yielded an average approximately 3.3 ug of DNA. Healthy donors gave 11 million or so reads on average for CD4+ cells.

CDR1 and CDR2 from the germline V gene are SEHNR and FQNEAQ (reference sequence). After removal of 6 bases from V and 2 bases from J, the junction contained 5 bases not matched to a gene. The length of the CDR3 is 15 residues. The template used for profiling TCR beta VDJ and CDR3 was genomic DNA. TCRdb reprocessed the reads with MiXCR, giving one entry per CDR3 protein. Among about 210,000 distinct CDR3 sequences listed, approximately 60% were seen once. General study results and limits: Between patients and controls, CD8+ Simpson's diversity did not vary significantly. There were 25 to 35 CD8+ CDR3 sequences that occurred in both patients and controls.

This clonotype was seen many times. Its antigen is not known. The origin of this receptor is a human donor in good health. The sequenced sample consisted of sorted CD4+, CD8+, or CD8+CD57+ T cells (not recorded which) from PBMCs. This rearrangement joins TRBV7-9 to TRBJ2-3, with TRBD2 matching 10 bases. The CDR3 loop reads CASSPAGGNTDTQYF. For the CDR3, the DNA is TGTGCCAGCAGTCCAGCGGGGGGGAACACAGATACGCAGTATTTT.